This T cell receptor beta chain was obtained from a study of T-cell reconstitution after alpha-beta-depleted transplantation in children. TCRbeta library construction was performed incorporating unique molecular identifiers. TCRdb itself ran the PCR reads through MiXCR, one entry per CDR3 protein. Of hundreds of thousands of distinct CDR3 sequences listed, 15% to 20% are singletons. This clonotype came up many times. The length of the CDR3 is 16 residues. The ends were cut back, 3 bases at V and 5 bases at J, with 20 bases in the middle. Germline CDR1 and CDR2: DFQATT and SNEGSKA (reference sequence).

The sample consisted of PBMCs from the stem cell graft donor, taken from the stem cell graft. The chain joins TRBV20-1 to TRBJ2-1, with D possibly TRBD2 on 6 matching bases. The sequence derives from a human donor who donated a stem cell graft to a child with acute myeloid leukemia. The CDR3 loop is CSARDPEIAANNEQFF. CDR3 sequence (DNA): TGCAGTGCTAGGGACCCGGAAATAGCGGCCAACAATGAGCAGTTCTTC.